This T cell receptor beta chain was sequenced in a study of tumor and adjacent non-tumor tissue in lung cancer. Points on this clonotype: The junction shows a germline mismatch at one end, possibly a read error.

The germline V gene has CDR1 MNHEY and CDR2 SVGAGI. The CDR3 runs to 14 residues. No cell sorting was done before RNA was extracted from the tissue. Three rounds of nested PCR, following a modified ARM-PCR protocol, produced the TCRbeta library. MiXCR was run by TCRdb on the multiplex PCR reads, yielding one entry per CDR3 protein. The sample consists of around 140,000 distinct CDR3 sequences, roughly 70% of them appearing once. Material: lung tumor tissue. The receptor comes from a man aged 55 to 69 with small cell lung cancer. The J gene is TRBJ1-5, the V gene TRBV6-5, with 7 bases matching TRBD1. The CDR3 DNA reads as TGTGCCAGCAGCAGGGGGGAGACCAATAAGCCCCAGCATTTT. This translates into CASSRGETNKPQHF.